The source of this T cell receptor (beta chain) is a study of OX40 agonist ivuxolimab in advanced cancers. In the study overall: Patients achieving partial responses numbered three: one hepatocellular carcinoma case and two cutaneous melanoma cases. General observations from the study: Partial responders treated at 0.1-3.0 mg/kg exhibited clonal expansion among the lowest measured.

The CDR3 covers 15 residues. The germline V gene has CDR1 MNHEY and CDR2 SMNVEV (reference sequence). V lost 2 bases, J lost 3 bases, and 3 bases stayed unmatched. This clone was seen just once. The antigen remains undetermined. Libraries were prepared by immunoSEQ multiplex PCR; TCRdb keeps only in-frame clonotypes and omits some of them. The sample carries around 70,000 clones, around 90% recorded once. This specimen consisted of CD4+ or CD8+ T cells sorted from blood, obtained in a trial of the OX40 agonist ivuxolimab. The rearrangement joins TRBV27 to TRBJ2-1, with 8 positions matching TRBD2. This sequence originates from an adult with an advanced solid tumor such as melanoma, head and neck, liver or kidney cancer. For the CDR3, the DNA is TGTGCCAGCAGTTTACGCCTAGCGGGCTACAATGAGCAGTTCTTC. Encoded protein: CASSLRLAGYNEQFF.